This TCR beta chain was captured by sequencing in a study of cytomegalovirus exposure and HLA in healthy donors. Primers: 60 Vbeta forward and 13 Jbeta reverse. Method: immunoSEQ multiplex PCR; TCRdb's copy keeps in-frame clones and lacks some. Of more than 80,000 clones in the sample, 65% to 75% were seen once. In its sample, this clone was seen a few times. This CDR3 spans 15 amino acids. V was clipped by 6 bases and J by 1 base, with 15 bases between them. CDR1 and CDR2 (germline): MDHEN, SYDVKM. The source of this sequence is a female donor in good health and CMV-seronegative. The chain carries TRBV28 and TRBJ2-5; tentative D call: TRBD2 (5 bases). Sequenced input: PBMCs. CDR3 DNA sequence: TGTGCCAGCAGCCCTAAAGCGGACTTCCAAGAGACCCAGTACTTC. It yields the protein CASSPKADFQETQYF.